The next 10 T cell receptor beta chains were all read from a single sample in a study of shared clonotypes between healthy human individuals. The naive CD8 population came from CD45RO-negative cells selected for CCR7, without terminally differentiated effector memory CD45RA+ cells. TCRdb's table, derived via immunoSEQ multiplex PCR, lists solely in-frame clones and lacks some. The sample shows about 2 million clones, about 95% of them seen only once. Specimen: naive CD8+ T cells sorted from blood. The receptor source for this set is a man younger than 35 in good health.

Of note for this clone: Distinct nucleotide sequences in the sample also encode this CDR3. This rearrangement joins TRBV13 to TRBJ1-1; D not resolved. With 2 bases removed from V and 1 base from J, the gap between germline ends came to 5 bases. The CDR3 is 13 amino acids. Germline lookup yields CDR1 PRHDT and CDR2 FYEKMQ (reference sequence). The CDR3 region has the DNA TGTGCCAGCAGCTTAACGCGGAACACTGAAGCTTTCTTT. Protein sequence: CASSLTRNTEAFF.

The genes are TRBV5-4 and TRBJ2-5, with TRBD2 matching over 11 bases. Germline loops: CDR1 SGHNT, CDR2 YYREEE (reference sequence). The CDR3 loop spans 19 amino acids. With V trimmed by 3 bases and J by 4 bases, 17 bases remained unmatched. This CDR3 reads CASSSDTVAGGPARETQYF. CDR3 in DNA: TGTGCCAGCAGCTCAGACACGGTAGCGGGGGGGCCGGCAAGAGAGACCCAGTACTTC.

This clone has just one count. This sequence joins TRBV2 and TRBJ2-1, with 7 bases aligning to TRBD1. Germline assignment: CDR1 SNHLY and CDR2 FYNNEI. Trimming took 7 bases from V and 5 from J; bases not matched to a gene: 11. The CDR3 covers 15 residues. CDR3 bases: TGTGCCAGCAAAGAGGAGACAGGGATCAACAATGAGCAGTTCTTC. Translated: CASKEETGINNEQFF.

The chain carries TRBV30 and TRBJ2-7, with D maybe TRBD1 (5 bases). The V end lost 8 bases, the J end lost 2 bases, and 19 bases lay between the germline ends. The length of the CDR3 is 14 residues. Germline V gene lookup returns CDR1 GTSNPN and CDR2 SVGIG (reference sequence). CDR3 DNA sequence: TGTGCCGGAGATCGACAGTTCGCTACCTACGAGCAGTACTTC. It encodes CAGDRQFATYEQYF.

The chain joins TRBV30 to TRBJ1-1; D not resolved. Trimming shortened V by 3 bases and J by 5 bases, and 16 bases separated the two germline ends. The CDR3 extends over 14 amino acids. In germline, CDR1 is GTSNPN, CDR2 SVGIG (reference sequence). CDR3 in DNA: TGTGCCTGGAGGTGGGATGGATCGAGAACTGAAGCTTTCTTT. It is translated as CAWRWDGSRTEAFF.

About this clone itself: The same CDR3 also results from other DNA sequences found in this sample. The chain has TRBV27 and TRBJ1-6; D is unresolved. The germline V and J ends were trimmed by 2 bases and 0 bases, with 5 bases remaining between them. CDR1 MNHEY and CDR2 SMNVEV come from the germline V gene (reference sequence). This CDR3 contains 15 residues. CDR3 amino acids: CASSLRDSYNSPLHF. Here the CDR3 DNA reads TGTGCCAGCAGTTTAAGGGACTCCTATAATTCACCCCTCCACTTT.

A single count supports this clone. Other DNA sequences in this specimen translate into the identical CDR3. The chain employs TRBV5-1 and TRBJ2-5; D uncertain. The germline V gene encodes CDR1 SGHRS and CDR2 YFSETQ. The CDR3 covers 13 residues. Between the trimmed V and J ends, which lost 1 base and 2 bases, there was a span of 6 bases. CDR3 coding DNA: TGCGCCAGCAGCTTGCGGTTTCAAGAGACCCAGTACTTC. This sequence encodes CASSLRFQETQYF.

Only one count was recorded for this clone. The chain combines TRBV7-6 with TRBJ2-2, with a possible D match to TRBD1 (6 bases). The CDR3 extends over 14 amino acids. The germline gives CDR1 SGHVS, CDR2 FNYEAQ. Between the trimmed V and J ends, which lost 1 base and 6 bases, there was a span of 9 bases. CDR3 sequence reads: CASSLVQGSGELFF. DNA for the CDR3: TGTGCCAGCAGCTTAGTTCAGGGGTCCGGGGAGCTGTTTTTT.

V is TRBV27 and J is TRBJ2-2; 7 nucleotides align to TRBD1. This CDR3 has 17 amino acids. Germline CDR1 MNHEY, CDR2 SMNVEV (reference sequence). The V segment lost 5 bases and the J segment 4 bases; nucleotides outside the gene matches: 13. Here the CDR3 reads CASSLMAPTGITGELFF. CDR3 DNA sequence: TGTGCCAGCAGTCTTATGGCCCCGACAGGGATCACCGGGGAGCTGTTTTTT.

V and J are TRBV28 and TRBJ2-5; D perhaps matches TRBD2 (6 bases). The germline V gene has CDR1 MDHEN and CDR2 SYDVKM. V was clipped by 4 bases and J by 5 bases, with 14 bases between them. There are 14 residues in the CDR3. The CDR3, as DNA: TGTGCCAGCAGTTGGCTAGACGGAGGGGAGACCCAGTACTTC. Protein: CASSWLDGGETQYF.